This paragraph covers one T cell receptor beta chain sequence. Cohort allocation depended upon clinical history that participants reported. Profiled with immunoSEQ multiplex PCR; TCRdb holds only in-frame clones, not every one. Of about 300,000 clones listed, around 85% are singletons. The data originate from a study of blood T cell repertoires in COVID-19. The receptor was isolated from a woman in her fifties or sixties who had recovered from COVID-19. The sequencing sample was made of PBMCs or T cells enriched from blood (not recorded which).

The CDR3 reads CAWTRGQSKADTQYF. The CDR3, as DNA: TGTGCCTGGACCCGTGGACAGTCTAAGGCAGATACGCAGTATTTT. This chain connects TRBV30 to TRBJ2-3; D is possibly TRBD1 (6 bases). There are 15 residues in the CDR3. CDR1 is GTSNPN, CDR2 SVGIG, per germline (reference sequence). The ends were cut back, 4 bases at V and 4 bases at J, with 18 bases in the middle.